The clone carrying this T cell receptor (beta chain) was counted a few times. The antigen remains unidentified. This sample is drawn from a study of OX40 agonist ivuxolimab in advanced cancers. This table comes from immunoSEQ multiplex PCR, and its TCRdb copy is limited to in-frame clones, with some not included. The sample contains roughly 65,000 clones, approximately 80% of which appear only once. Study results and caveats: Low normalized T-cell clonal expansion also characterized some of the nonresponders. Clonal expansion was seen in CD4+ and CD8+ blood T cells by week 6 at 0.1 to 3.0 mg/kg.

From germline, CDR1 is LNHDA and CDR2 SQIVND (reference sequence). CDR3 length equals 11 residues. Trimming shortened V by 6 bases and J by 6 bases, and 6 bases separated the two germline ends. The specimen comprised CD4+ or CD8+ T cells sorted from blood, sampled in a trial of the OX40 agonist ivuxolimab. This rearrangement joins TRBV19 to TRBJ2-1; D is undetermined. The receptor was derived from an adult with an advanced solid tumor such as melanoma, head and neck, liver or kidney cancer. The CDR3 sequence is CASRRGNEQFF. For the CDR3, the DNA is TGTGCCAGTAGGCGAGGCAATGAGCAGTTCTTC.